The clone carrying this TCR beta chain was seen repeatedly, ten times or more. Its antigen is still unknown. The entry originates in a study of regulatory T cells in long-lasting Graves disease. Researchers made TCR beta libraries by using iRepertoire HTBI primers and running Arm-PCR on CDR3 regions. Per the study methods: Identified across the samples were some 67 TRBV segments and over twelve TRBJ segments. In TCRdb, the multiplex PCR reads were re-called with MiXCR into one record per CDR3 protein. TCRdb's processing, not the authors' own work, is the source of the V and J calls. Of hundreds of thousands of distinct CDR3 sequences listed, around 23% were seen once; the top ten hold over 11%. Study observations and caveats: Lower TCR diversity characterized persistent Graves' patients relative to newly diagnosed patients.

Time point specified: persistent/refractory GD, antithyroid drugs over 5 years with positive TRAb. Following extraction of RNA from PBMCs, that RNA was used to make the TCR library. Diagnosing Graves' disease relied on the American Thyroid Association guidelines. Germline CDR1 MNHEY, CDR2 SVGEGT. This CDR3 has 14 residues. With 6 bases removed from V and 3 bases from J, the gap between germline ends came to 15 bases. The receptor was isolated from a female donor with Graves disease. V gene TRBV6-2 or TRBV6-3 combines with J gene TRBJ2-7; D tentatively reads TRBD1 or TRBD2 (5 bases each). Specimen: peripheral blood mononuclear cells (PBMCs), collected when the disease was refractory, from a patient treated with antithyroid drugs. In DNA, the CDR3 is TGTGCCAGCAGGACAGCGGTATCGCTCTACGAGCAGTACTTC. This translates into CASRTAVSLYEQYF.